What follows are 26 T cell receptor beta chains derived from one specimen sequenced in a study of beta chain features in type 1 diabetes. Reverse transcribing all isolated RNA meant expressed TCRB transcripts were sequenced. The table came from immunoSEQ multiplex PCR; TCRdb's copy has only in-frame clones and leaves some out. The sample shows 450,000 to 600,000 clones, over 25% of them seen only once. Sequencing was carried out using naive CD4+ T cells from blood. Receptor source: a man aged 18-30 years in good health.

The V gene is TRBV19, the J gene TRBJ2-4; D remains ambiguous. V lost 8 bases to trimming and J lost 2 bases, with 16 bases between them. The CDR3 spans 15 residues. From germline, CDR1 is LNHDA and CDR2 SQIVND (reference sequence). CDR3 coding DNA: TGTGCCAGTGGGGTCGCCACGTCTACCAAAAACATTCAGTACTTC. Translation: CASGVATSTKNIQYF.

V usage is TRBV28 and J usage is TRBJ1-1; D is unclear. The CDR3 is 11 amino acids. Germline lookup yields CDR1 MDHEN and CDR2 SYDVKM. V was pared by 7 bases and J by 3 bases, with 6 bases between. The CDR3 DNA reads TGTGCCAGCATTAGGTACACTGAAGCTTTCTTT. Translated, it gives CASIRYTEAFF.

The rearrangement uses TRBV7-3 and TRBJ2-3, with TRBD1 matching 10 bases. J lost 10 bases, V lost 5 bases, and 12 bases had no gene match. This CDR3 has 15 residues. Germline V gene lookup returns CDR1 SGHTA and CDR2 FQGTGA. The CDR3 sequence is CASSPDRGRTGAQYF. Written as DNA, the CDR3 is TGTGCCAGCAGCCCCGACAGGGGGCGGACCGGGGCGCAGTATTTT. Filled out from reference TRBV7-3 and TRBJ2-3, the complete variable domain reads GAGVSQTPSNKVTEKGKYVELRCDPISGHTALYWYRQSLGQGPEFLIYFQGTGAADDSGLPNDRFFAVRPEGSVSTLKIQRTERGDSAVYLCASSPDRGRTGAQYFGPGTRLTVL.

This clone was observed a handful of times. The J gene is TRBJ2-5, the V gene TRBV29-1; TRBD2 might be the D (6 bases). Per germline, CDR1 SQVTM and CDR2 ANQGSEA. CDR3 length: 12 amino acids. The ends were cut back, 8 bases at V and 4 bases at J, with 14 bases in the middle. The CDR3 DNA sequence: TGCAGCTTCTTTTCGGGAGTAGAGACCCAGTACTTC. Translated, it gives CSFFSGVETQYF.

The chain uses TRBV27 and TRBJ2-3, with 10 bases lining up with TRBD2. CDR3 length: 16 amino acids. Germline V lookup: CDR1 MNHEY, CDR2 SMNVEV (reference sequence). The ends lost 3 bases at V and 7 bases at J; junction bases unmatched: 10. CDR3 region: CASSLSIAGGIHTQYF. CDR3 sequence (DNA): TGTGCCAGCAGTTTGTCCATAGCGGGAGGCATTCATACGCAGTATTTT.

This clone was seen a handful of times. V and J are TRBV5-1 and TRBJ2-7; D might be TRBD1 or TRBD2, each matching 5 bases. Germline V CDR1 and CDR2: SGHRS, YFSETQ. V dropped 2 bases and J dropped 4 bases, with 19 bases sitting between them. This CDR3 has 16 amino acids. In DNA form, the CDR3 reads TGCGCCAGCAGCTTCGACACTGGACGATGGGGGTACGAGCAGTACTTC. Its translation is CASSFDTGRWGYEQYF. The complete variable domain, with remaining parts taken from reference TRBV5-1 and TRBJ2-7, reads KAGVTQTPRYLIKTRGQQVTLSCSPISGHRSVSWYQQTPGQGLQFLFEYFSETQRNKGNFPGRFSGRQFSNSRSEMNVSTLELGDSALYLCASSFDTGRWGYEQYFGPGTRLTVT.

V gene TRBV15 combines with J gene TRBJ2-3; D is perhaps TRBD1 or TRBD2 (5 bases each). There are 17 residues in the CDR3. CDR1 and CDR2 from the germline V gene are LNHNV and YYDKDF (reference sequence). V shed 3 bases and J shed 1 base, with 17 bases lying between them. CDR3 DNA: TGTGCCACCAGCAGCTTAACGGGGCTTCGGGGCACAGATACGCAGTATTTT. Translated: CATSSLTGLRGTDTQYF.

The chain couples TRBV29-1 to TRBJ1-2; D remains unclear. This CDR3 region has 11 residues. V was trimmed by 5 bases and J by 6 bases, leaving 10 bases between them. CDR1 and CDR2 from the germline V gene are SQVTM and ANQGSEA. In DNA, the CDR3 is TGCAGCGTTAGGGCGCGGGATGGCTACACCTTC. Protein: CSVRARDGYTF.

DNA for the CDR3: TGTGCCAGCTCACCAGAGAGAAATAGAGGTGGCTACACCTTC. This translates into CASSPERNRGGYTF. The chain couples TRBV18 to TRBJ1-2; D not resolved. V was shortened by 2 bases and J by 7 bases, with 14 bases between the two germline ends. Germline values: CDR1 KGHSH, CDR2 LQKENI. CDR3 length equals 14 residues.

This clone came up a few times. V gene TRBV10-3 combines with J gene TRBJ2-1, with TRBD1 identical over 9 bases. V was clipped by 6 bases and J by 7 bases; unmatched bases: 13. This CDR3 comprises 16 residues. Germline CDR1 ENHRY, CDR2 SYGVKD. CDR3: CAIRQAPGQGSNEQFF. CDR3 coding DNA: TGTGCCATCAGACAAGCCCCGGGACAGGGCTCGAATGAGCAGTTCTTC.

The chain joins TRBV28 to TRBJ2-5, with no clear D. V was trimmed by 4 bases and J by 5 bases, leaving 8 bases between them. CDR1 and CDR2 (germline): MDHEN, SYDVKM. The CDR3 contains 12 residues. The CDR3 loop is CASSSQVETQYF. The CDR3 DNA reads TGTGCCAGCAGTTCCCAGGTGGAGACCCAGTACTTC.

V and J are TRBV2 and TRBJ2-5, with D perhaps matching TRBD1 (6 bases). Germline V gives CDR1 SNHLY, CDR2 FYNNEI. The V end was cut by 2 bases, the J end by 4 bases, with 11 bases between. The CDR3 is 14 amino acids. The chain's CDR3 is CASSENRVGETQYF. Here the CDR3 DNA reads TGTGCCAGCAGTGAAAACAGGGTTGGAGAGACCCAGTACTTC.

This clone was seen a handful of times. V usage is TRBV10-3 and J usage is TRBJ2-5; the match to TRBD1 covers 8 bases. Germline V gene data show CDR1 as ENHRY and CDR2 as SYGVKD. V trimming: 6 bases; J trimming: 5 bases; junction bases outside the gene matches: 11. The CDR3 has 15 residues. The CDR3: CAIRPAAGGGETQYF. CDR3 bases: TGTGCCATCAGGCCCGCGGCAGGGGGCGGGGAGACCCAGTACTTC.

This clone came up a few times. V usage is TRBV18 and J usage is TRBJ2-3, with a weak D call TRBD2 (5 bases). Germline loops: CDR1 KGHSH, CDR2 LQKENI. This CDR3 region has 15 residues. Between the trimmed V and J ends, which lost 3 bases and 6 bases, there was a span of 16 bases. The CDR3 region is CASSPRVQPGDTQYF. DNA of the CDR3: TGTGCCAGCTCACCCCGGGTCCAGCCGGGGGATACGCAGTATTTT. The variable domain in full, completed from reference TRBV18 and TRBJ2-3, reads NAGVMQNPRHLVRRRGQEARLRCSPMKGHSHVYWYRQLPEEGLKFMVYLQKENIIDESGMPKERFSAEFPKEGPSILRIQQVVRGDSAAYFCASSPRVQPGDTQYFGPGTRLTVL.

As regards this clone: This sample also contains other DNA sequences that code for the same CDR3. The chain couples TRBV5-4 to TRBJ2-7; D is unresolved. The ends were cut back, 0 bases at V and 4 bases at J, with 5 bases in the middle. Germline V CDR1 and CDR2: SGHNT, YYREEE (reference sequence). There are 12 residues in the CDR3. CDR3: CASSLVGYEQYF. For the CDR3, the DNA is TGTGCCAGCAGCTTGGTTGGATACGAGCAGTACTTC.

The chain joins TRBV14 to TRBJ1-3; no reliable D call. The CDR3 contains 11 residues. The germline gives CDR1 SGHDN, CDR2 FVKESK. V was cut by 4 bases and J by 4 bases, with 2 bases left in between. CDR3 in DNA: TGTGCCAGCAGCCCGGGAAACACCATATATTTT. Its protein product is CASSPGNTIYF.

This clone was seen a handful of times. The chain links TRBV28 to TRBJ2-5, with TRBD1 as a possible D gene (6 bases). The CDR3 is 17 amino acids. The V and J ends lost 3 bases and 0 bases respectively, with 17 bases between them. Looked up from germline, CDR1 is MDHEN and CDR2 is SYDVKM. The DNA for the CDR3 is TGTGCCAGCAGTTTCACCCGGGACACCCGGTACCAAGAGACCCAGTACTTC. The encoded protein is CASSFTRDTRYQETQYF.

The rearrangement joins TRBV2 to TRBJ2-7, with D perhaps matching TRBD1 (6 bases). This CDR3 region has 12 residues. Germline V gene lookup returns CDR1 SNHLY and CDR2 FYNNEI. The V end was cut by 5 bases, the J end by 4 bases, with 9 bases between. CDR3 loop: CASSLTGYEQYF. CDR3 in DNA: TGTGCCAGCAGTCTAACAGGGTACGAGCAGTACTTC.

This clone came up a few times. V usage is TRBV29-1 and J usage is TRBJ1-1, with 9 nucleotides matching TRBD1. This CDR3 is built from 15 residues. In germline, CDR1 is SQVTM, CDR2 ANQGSEA. The V segment lost 2 bases and the J segment 4 bases; nucleotides outside the gene matches: 8. DNA for the CDR3: TGCAGCGTTGAACGGGACAGGGCTGTGGGCACTGAAGCTTTCTTT. This codes for CSVERDRAVGTEAFF.

This clone was observed once. The rearrangement uses TRBV7-2 and TRBJ2-1; D may be TRBD1 (7 bases). V gave up 3 bases and J gave up 4 bases, with 16 bases separating them. Germline V gives CDR1 SGHTA, CDR2 FQGNSA. The CDR3 has 16 amino acids. The CDR3 is CASSLMLAGGYNEQFF. CDR3 DNA: TGTGCCAGCAGCTTGATGCTAGCAGGGGGGTACAATGAGCAGTTCTTC. The variable domain in full, completed from reference TRBV7-2 and TRBJ2-1, reads GAGVSQSPSNKVTEKGKDVELRCDPISGHTALYWYRQSLGQGLEFLIYFQGNSAPDKSGLPSDRFSAERTGGSVSTLTIQRTQQEDSAVYLCASSLMLAGGYNEQFFGPGTRLTVL.

This clone was counted only a few times. The chain links TRBV7-8 to TRBJ2-7, with D unclear. Per the germline V gene, CDR1 is SGHVS and CDR2 is FQNEAQ. The V end lost 0 bases, the J end lost 6 bases, and 12 bases lay between the germline ends. This CDR3 spans 14 amino acids. CDR3 sequence (DNA): TGTGCCAGCAGCTTAGCGGGGTATCAGCGCGAGCAGTACTTC. Translated: CASSLAGYQREQYF.

The J gene is TRBJ2-1, the V gene TRBV7-2, with 7 bases that match TRBD1. This CDR3 contains 14 residues. V lost 4 bases, J lost 9 bases, and 9 bases stayed unmatched. Germline CDR1 reads SGHTA; CDR2 reads FQGNSA. The DNA of the CDR3 is TGTGCCAGCAGCTCCGGGACAGCGCGGCGTGAGCAGTTCTTC. Translating it yields CASSSGTARREQFF.

The chain is built from TRBV10-3 and TRBJ2-3; D is possibly TRBD1 (6 bases). CDR3 size: 17 residues. Germline V gene lookup returns CDR1 ENHRY and CDR2 SYGVKD. V was clipped by 0 bases and J by 1 base, with 14 bases between them. The CDR3 bases are TGTGCCATCAGTGAGTCTGTGGGGACACAGCGCACAGATACGCAGTATTTT. Its translation is CAISESVGTQRTDTQYF.

J is TRBJ2-6 and V is TRBV5-4; 8 bases are a match to TRBD1. From germline, CDR1 is SGHNT and CDR2 YYREEE (reference sequence). With 4 bases clipped from V and 1 base from J, the junction kept 4 bases outside the gene matches. CDR3 length: 16 amino acids. CDR3 sequence reads: CASSLRTGSGANVLTF. The CDR3 DNA is TGTGCCAGCAGCCTCCGGACAGGGTCTGGGGCCAACGTCCTGACTTTC.

With respect to this clone: Other DNA sequences in this sample translate to the same CDR3. J is TRBJ2-5 and V is TRBV5-1; D unclear. The CDR3 is made up of 12 amino acids. Germline CDR1 is SGHRS and CDR2 is YFSETQ. Deletions cut 4 bases from V and 1 base from J, with 5 bases between. The chain's CDR3 is CASSLSQETQYF. The DNA for the CDR3 is TGCGCCAGCAGCCTATCCCAAGAGACCCAGTACTTC.

The chain is built from TRBV7-9 and TRBJ2-7, with TRBD1 matching 8 bases. J gave up 6 bases and V 5 bases, and 9 bases lay outside the gene matches. The CDR3 sequence is 14 residues long. Germline CDR1 and CDR2: SEHNR and FQNEAQ (reference sequence). The CDR3 DNA reads as TGTGCCAGCAGCAAAGGACAGGGCGCCTCCGAGCAGTACTTC. Translated: CASSKGQGASEQYF. The full variable domain, with the rest looked up from reference TRBV7-9 and TRBJ2-7, is DTGVSQNPRHKITKRGQNVTFRCDPISEHNRLYWYRQTLGQGPEFLTYFQNEAQLEKSRLLSDRFSAERPKGSFSTLEIQRTEQGDSAMYLCASSKGQGASEQYFGPGTRLTVT.